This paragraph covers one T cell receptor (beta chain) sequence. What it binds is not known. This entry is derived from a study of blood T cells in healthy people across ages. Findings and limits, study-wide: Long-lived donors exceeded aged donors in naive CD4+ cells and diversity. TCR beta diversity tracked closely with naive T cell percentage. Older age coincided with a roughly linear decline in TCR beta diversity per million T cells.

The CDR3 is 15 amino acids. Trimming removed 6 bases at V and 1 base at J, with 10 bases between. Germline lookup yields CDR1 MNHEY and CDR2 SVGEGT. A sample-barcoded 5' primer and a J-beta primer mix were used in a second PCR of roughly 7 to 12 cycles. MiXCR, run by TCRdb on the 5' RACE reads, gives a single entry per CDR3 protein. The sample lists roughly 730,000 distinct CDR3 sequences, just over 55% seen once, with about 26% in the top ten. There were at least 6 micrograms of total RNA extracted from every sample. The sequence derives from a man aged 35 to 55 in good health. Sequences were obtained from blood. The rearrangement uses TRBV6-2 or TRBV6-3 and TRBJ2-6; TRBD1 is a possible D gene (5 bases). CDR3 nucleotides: TGTGCCAGCAGACCAGGGCCATCTGGGGCCAACGTCCTGACTTTC. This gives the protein CASRPGPSGANVLTF.